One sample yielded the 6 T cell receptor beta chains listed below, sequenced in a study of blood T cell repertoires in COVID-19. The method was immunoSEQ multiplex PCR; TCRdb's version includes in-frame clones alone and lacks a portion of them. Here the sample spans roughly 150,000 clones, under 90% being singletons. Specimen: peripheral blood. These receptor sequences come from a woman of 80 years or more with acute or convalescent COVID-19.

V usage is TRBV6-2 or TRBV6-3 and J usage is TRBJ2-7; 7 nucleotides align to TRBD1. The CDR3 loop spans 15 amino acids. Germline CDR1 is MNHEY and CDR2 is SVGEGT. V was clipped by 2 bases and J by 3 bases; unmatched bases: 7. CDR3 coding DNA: TGTGCCAGCAGTTACGCGGACAGGAGGAGCTACGAGCAGTACTTC. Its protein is CASSYADRRSYEQYF.

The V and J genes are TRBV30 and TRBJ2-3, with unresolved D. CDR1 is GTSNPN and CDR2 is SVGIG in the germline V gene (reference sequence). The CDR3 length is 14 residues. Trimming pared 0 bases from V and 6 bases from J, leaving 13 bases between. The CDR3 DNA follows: TGTGCCTGGAGTGTATCTAGGTTTCTGGATACGCAGTATTTT. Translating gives CAWSVSRFLDTQYF.

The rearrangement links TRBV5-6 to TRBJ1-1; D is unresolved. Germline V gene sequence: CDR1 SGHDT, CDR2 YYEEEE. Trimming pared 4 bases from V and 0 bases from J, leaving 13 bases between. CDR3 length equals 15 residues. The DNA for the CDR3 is TGTGCCAGCAGCCCTATTGGAGGGATGAACACTGAAGCTTTCTTT. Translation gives CASSPIGGMNTEAFF.

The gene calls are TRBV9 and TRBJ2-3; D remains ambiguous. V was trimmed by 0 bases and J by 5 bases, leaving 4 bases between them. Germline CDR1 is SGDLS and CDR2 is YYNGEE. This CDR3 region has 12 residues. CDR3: CASSVVGDTQYF. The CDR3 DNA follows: TGTGCCAGCAGCGTAGTCGGAGATACGCAGTATTTT.

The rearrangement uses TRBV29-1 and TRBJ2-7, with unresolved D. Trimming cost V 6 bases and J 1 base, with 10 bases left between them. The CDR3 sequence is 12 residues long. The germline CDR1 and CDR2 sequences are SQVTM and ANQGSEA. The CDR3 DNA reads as TGCAGCGTAAGCGAGTCGTCCTACGAGCAGTACTTC. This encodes CSVSESSYEQYF.

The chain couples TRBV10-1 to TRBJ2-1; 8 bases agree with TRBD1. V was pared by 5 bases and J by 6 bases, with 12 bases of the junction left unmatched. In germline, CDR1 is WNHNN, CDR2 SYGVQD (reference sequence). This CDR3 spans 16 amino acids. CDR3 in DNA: TGCGCCAGCAGTACTCACTCAGGGGGCGCGGGCAATGAGCAGTTCTTC. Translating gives CASSTHSGGAGNEQFF.